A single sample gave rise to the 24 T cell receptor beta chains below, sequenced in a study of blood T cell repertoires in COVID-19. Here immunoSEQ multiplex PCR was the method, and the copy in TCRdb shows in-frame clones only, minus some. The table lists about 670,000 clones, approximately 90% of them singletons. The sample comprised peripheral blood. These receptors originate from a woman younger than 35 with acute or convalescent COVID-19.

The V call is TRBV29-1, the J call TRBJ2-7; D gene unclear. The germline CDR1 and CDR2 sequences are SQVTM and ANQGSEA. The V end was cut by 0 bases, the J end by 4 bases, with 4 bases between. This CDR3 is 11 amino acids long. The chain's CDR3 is CSVEEYYEQYF. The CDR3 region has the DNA TGCAGCGTTGAAGAATATTACGAGCAGTACTTC.

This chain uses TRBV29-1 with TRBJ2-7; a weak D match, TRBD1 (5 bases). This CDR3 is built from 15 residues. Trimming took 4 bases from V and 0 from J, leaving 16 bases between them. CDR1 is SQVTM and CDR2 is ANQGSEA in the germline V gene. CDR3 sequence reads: CSVVTAKLSSYEQYF. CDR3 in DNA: TGCAGCGTTGTGACAGCTAAATTGAGCTCCTACGAGCAGTACTTC.

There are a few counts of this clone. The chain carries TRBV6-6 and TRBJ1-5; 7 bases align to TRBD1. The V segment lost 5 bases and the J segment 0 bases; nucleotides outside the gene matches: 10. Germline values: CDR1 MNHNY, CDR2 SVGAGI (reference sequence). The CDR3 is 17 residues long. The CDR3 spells CASSPRNTGASNQPQHF. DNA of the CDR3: TGTGCCAGCAGTCCCAGAAACACAGGGGCTAGCAATCAGCCCCAGCATTTT.

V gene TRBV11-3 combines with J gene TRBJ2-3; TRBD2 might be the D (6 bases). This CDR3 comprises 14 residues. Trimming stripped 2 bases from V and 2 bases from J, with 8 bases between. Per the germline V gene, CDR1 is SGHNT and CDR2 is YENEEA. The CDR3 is CASSLLANTDTQYF. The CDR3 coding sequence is TGTGCCAGCAGCTTACTAGCGAACACAGATACGCAGTATTTT.

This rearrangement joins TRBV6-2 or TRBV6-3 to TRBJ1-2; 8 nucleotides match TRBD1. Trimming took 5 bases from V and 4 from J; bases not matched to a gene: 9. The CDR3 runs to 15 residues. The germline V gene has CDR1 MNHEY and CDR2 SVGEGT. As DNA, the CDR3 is TGTGCCAGCAGTCAATGGGACAGGAAGATCTATGGCTACACCTTC. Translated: CASSQWDRKIYGYTF.

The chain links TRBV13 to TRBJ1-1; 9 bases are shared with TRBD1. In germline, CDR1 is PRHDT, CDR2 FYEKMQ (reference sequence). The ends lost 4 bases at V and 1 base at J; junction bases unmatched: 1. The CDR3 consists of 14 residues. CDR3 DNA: TGTGCCAGCAGCTCGGGACAGGGGAACACTGAAGCTTTCTTT. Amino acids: CASSSGQGNTEAFF.

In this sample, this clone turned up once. For the CDR3, the DNA is TGTGCCAGCAGTGGCCTCGGAAACACCATATATTTT. Residues: CASSGLGNTIYF. The rearrangement uses TRBV12-3 or TRBV12-4 and TRBJ1-3; D ambiguous. V was shortened by 5 bases and J by 4 bases, with 6 bases between the two germline ends. The CDR3 consists of 12 residues.

The CDR3 DNA sequence: TGTGCCAGTAGTACCAGGAACACTGAAGCTTTCTTT. It is translated as CASSTRNTEAFF. V and J are TRBV19 and TRBJ1-1; D gene uncertain. This CDR3 spans 12 amino acids. Looked up from germline, CDR1 is LNHDA and CDR2 is SQIVND (reference sequence). Trimming took 4 bases from V and 1 from J, leaving 4 bases between them.

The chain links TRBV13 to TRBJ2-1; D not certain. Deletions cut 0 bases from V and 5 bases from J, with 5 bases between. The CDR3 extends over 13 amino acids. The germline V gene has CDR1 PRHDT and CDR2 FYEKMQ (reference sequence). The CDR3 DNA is TGTGCCAGCAGCTTAGGCCTAAACAATGAGCAGTTCTTC. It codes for CASSLGLNNEQFF.

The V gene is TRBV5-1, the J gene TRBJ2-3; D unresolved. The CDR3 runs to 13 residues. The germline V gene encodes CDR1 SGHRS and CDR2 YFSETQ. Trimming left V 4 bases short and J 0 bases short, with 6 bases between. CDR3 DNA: TGCGCCAGCAGCCGTTCTAGCACAGATACGCAGTATTTT. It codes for CASSRSSTDTQYF. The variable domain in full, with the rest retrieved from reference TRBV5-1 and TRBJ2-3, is KAGVTQTPRYLIKTRGQQVTLSCSPISGHRSVSWYQQTPGQGLQFLFEYFSETQRNKGNFPGRFSGRQFSNSRSEMNVSTLELGDSALYLCASSRSSTDTQYFGPGTRLTVL.

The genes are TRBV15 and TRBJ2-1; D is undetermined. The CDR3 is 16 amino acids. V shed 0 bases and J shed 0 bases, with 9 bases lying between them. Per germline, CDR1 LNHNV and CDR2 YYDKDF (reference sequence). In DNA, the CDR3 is TGTGCCACCAGCAGAGACCTCCCCAGCTCCTACAATGAGCAGTTCTTC. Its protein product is CATSRDLPSSYNEQFF. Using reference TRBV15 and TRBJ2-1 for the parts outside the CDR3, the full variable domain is DAMVIQNPRYQVTQFGKPVTLSCSQTLNHNVMYWYQQKSSQAPKLLFHYYDKDFNNEADTPDNFQSRRPNTSFCFLDIRSPGLGDTAMYLCATSRDLPSSYNEQFFGPGTRLTVL.

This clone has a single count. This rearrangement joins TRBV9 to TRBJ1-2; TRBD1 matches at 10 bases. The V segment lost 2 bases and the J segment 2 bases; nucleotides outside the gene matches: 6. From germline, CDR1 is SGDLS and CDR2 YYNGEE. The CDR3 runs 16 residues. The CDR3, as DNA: TGTGCCAGCAGCGTCGACAGGACAGGGGGAAACTATGGCTACACCTTC. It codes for CASSVDRTGGNYGYTF. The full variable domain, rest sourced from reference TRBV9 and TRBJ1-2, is DSGVTQTPKHLITATGQRVTLRCSPRSGDLSVYWYQQSLDQGLQFLIQYYNGEERAKGNILERFSAQQFPDLHSELNLSSLELGDSALYFCASSVDRTGGNYGYTFGSGTRLTVV.

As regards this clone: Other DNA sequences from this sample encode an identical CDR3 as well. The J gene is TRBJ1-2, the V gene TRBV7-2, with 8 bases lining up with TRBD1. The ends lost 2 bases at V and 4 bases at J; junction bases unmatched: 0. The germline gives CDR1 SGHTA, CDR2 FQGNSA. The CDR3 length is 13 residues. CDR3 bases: TGTGCCAGCAGCTTAACAGGGGGCTATGGCTACACCTTC. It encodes CASSLTGGYGYTF.

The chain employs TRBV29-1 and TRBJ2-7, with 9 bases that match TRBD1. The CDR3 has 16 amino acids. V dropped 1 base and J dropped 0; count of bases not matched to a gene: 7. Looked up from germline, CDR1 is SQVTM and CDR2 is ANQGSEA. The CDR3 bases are TGCAGCGTTGAAGTTTGGACAGGGGCGTCCTCCTACGAGCAGTACTTC. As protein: CSVEVWTGASSYEQYF.

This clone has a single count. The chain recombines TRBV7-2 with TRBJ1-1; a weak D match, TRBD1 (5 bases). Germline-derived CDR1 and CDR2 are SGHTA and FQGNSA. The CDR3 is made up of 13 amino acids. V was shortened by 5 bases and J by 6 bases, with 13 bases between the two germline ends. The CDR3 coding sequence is TGTGCCAGCAGCGGCAGGGTAGCAGCTGAAGCTTTCTTT. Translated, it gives CASSGRVAAEAFF. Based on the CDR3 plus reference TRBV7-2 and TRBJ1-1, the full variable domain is GAGVSQSPSNKVTEKGKDVELRCDPISGHTALYWYRQSLGQGLEFLIYFQGNSAPDKSGLPSDRFSAERTGGSVSTLTIQRTQQEDSAVYLCASSGRVAAEAFFGQGTRLTVV.

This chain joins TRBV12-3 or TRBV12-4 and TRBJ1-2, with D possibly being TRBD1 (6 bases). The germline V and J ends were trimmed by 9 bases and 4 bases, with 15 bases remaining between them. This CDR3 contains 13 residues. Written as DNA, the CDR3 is TGTGCCAGTACGCTACAGGGCATCTATGGCTACACCTTC. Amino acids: CASTLQGIYGYTF.

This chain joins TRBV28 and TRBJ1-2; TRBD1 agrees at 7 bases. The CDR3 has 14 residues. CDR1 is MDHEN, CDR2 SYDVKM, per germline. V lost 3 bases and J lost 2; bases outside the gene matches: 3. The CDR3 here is CASSFDRANYGYTF. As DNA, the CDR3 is TGTGCCAGCAGTTTCGACAGGGCAAACTATGGCTACACCTTC.

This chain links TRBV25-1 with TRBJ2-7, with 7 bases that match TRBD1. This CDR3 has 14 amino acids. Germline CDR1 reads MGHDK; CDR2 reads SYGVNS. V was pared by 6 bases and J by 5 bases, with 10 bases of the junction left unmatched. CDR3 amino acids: CASSRQGEIHEQYF. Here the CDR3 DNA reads TGTGCCAGCAGCCGACAGGGAGAGATACACGAGCAGTACTTC.

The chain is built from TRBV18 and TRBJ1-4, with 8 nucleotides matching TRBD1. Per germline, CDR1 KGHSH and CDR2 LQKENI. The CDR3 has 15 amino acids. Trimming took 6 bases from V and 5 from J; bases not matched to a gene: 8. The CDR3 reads CASSSRDRQNEKLFF. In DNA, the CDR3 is TGTGCCAGCTCCTCTAGGGACAGGCAGAATGAAAAACTGTTTTTT.

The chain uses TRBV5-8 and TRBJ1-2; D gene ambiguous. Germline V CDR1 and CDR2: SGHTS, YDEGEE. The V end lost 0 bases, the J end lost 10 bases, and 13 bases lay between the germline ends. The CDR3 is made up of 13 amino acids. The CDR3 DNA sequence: TGTGCCAGCAGCTTGGTTCACAGCCCTCACTACACCTTC. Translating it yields CASSLVHSPHYTF.

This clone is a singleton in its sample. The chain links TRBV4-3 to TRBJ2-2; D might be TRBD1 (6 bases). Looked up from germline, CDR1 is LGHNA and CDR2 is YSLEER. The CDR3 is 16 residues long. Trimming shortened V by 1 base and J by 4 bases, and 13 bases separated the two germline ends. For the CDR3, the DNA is TGCGCCAGCAGCCAAGCTCACAGGGTGGGCACCGGGGAGCTGTTTTTT. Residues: CASSQAHRVGTGELFF.

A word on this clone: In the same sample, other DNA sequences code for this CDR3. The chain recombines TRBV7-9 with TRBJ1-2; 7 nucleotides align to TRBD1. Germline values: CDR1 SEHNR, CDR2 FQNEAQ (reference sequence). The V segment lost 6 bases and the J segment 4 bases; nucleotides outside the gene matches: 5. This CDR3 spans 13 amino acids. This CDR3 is CASSPTGLYGYTF. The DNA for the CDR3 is TGTGCCAGCAGTCCGACAGGGCTCTATGGCTACACCTTC.

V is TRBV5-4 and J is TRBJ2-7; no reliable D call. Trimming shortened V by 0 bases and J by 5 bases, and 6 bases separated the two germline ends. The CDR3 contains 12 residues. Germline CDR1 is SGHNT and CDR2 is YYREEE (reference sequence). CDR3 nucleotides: TGTGCCAGCAGCTTGGTTGCAGACGAGCAGTACTTC. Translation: CASSLVADEQYF.

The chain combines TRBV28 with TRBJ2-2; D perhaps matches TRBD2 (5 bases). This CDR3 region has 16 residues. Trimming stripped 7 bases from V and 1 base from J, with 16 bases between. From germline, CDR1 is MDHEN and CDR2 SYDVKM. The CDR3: CASIHGPGMNTGELFF. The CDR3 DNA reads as TGTGCCAGCATTCATGGCCCGGGGATGAACACCGGGGAGCTGTTTTTT.